The next 28 T cell receptor beta chains were all read from a single sample in a study of shared clonotypes between healthy human individuals (dated by TCRdb to 2020 to 2021). Receptors were amplified or captured by the immunoSEQ multiplex PCR assay. The source is immuneACCESS, and TCRdb retained only in-frame sequences with V and J called. Part of the clones is not carried over; for the studies checked, unresolved V genes explain less than half of this, and the remainder is unexplained. This sample comprises about 470,000 clones, roughly 77% of them detected only once. The ten largest clones represent less than 15% of the sample. The material sequenced was PBMCs. These receptors came from a woman aged 35 to 49 in good health. Some clones in this sample may be carry-over from other donors' samples.

The CDR3 loop reads CASRKEVSGQPQHF. The CDR3, as DNA: TGTGCCAGTAGAAAGGAGGTGTCCGGGCAGCCCCAGCATTTT. V is TRBV19 and J is TRBJ1-5, with unresolved D. V was trimmed by 6 bases and J by 7 bases, leaving 16 bases between them. This CDR3 is 14 amino acids long. Germline CDR1 and CDR2: LNHDA and SQIVND (reference sequence).

The chain links TRBV6-6 to TRBJ2-2; 11 nucleotides agree with TRBD2. V trimming: 9 bases; J trimming: 6 bases; junction bases outside the gene matches: 3. The length of the CDR3 is 13 residues. The germline gives CDR1 MNHNY, CDR2 SVGAGI (reference sequence). As DNA, the CDR3 is TGTGCCAGTAGCGGGAGGGTGGCCGGGGAGCTGTTTTTT. Amino acid sequence: CASSGRVAGELFF.

The rearrangement joins TRBV6-6 to TRBJ1-1, with unresolved D. V was shortened by 0 bases and J by 0 bases, with 5 bases between the two germline ends. This CDR3 comprises 14 residues. Germline-derived CDR1 and CDR2 are MNHNY and SVGAGI (reference sequence). The DNA for the CDR3 is TGTGCCAGCAGTTACTCTGGGGTGAACACTGAAGCTTTCTTT. Encoded protein: CASSYSGVNTEAFF.

V is TRBV28 and J is TRBJ2-3; 7 bases fit TRBD1. Trimming cost V 3 bases and J 2 bases; bases outside gene matches: 11. The CDR3 length is 17 residues. Per germline, CDR1 MDHEN and CDR2 SYDVKM. As DNA, the CDR3 is TGTGCCAGCAGTTTGCTTCCACCGGGACAGAACACAGATACGCAGTATTTT. It yields the protein CASSLLPPGQNTDTQYF.

The CDR3: CASSTGLAPANYGYTF. The CDR3 DNA reads TGTGCCAGTAGTACCGGGCTCGCCCCCGCTAACTATGGCTACACCTTC. The chain combines TRBV19 with TRBJ1-2; D unresolved. The CDR3 has 16 amino acids. V was shortened by 4 bases and J by 0 bases, with 15 bases between the two germline ends. Germline-derived CDR1 and CDR2 are LNHDA and SQIVND (reference sequence).

In its sample, this clone was seen a few times. The V gene is TRBV4-1, the J gene TRBJ1-1; D is unresolved. CDR1 MGHRA and CDR2 YSYEKL come from the germline V gene. Trimming pared 0 bases from V and 4 bases from J, leaving 9 bases between. The length of the CDR3 is 14 residues. CDR3 loop: CASSQEFVVTEAFF. CDR3 DNA sequence: TGCGCCAGCAGCCAAGAGTTCGTCGTCACTGAAGCTTTCTTT.

This clone was seen more than once but under ten times. The chain recombines TRBV7-2 with TRBJ1-2; no clear D. The CDR3 runs 13 residues. Trimming left V 4 bases short and J 3 bases short, with 9 bases between. Per the germline V gene, CDR1 is SGHTA and CDR2 is FQGNSA. CDR3 amino acids: CASSSQAYYGYTF. Here the CDR3 DNA reads TGTGCCAGCAGCTCCCAGGCGTACTATGGCTACACCTTC.

The V and J genes are TRBV29-1 and TRBJ2-1, with no clear D. CDR1 is SQVTM, CDR2 ANQGSEA, per germline. V was cut by 0 bases and J by 9 bases, with 6 bases left in between. The CDR3 runs to 11 residues. The CDR3 spells CSVEDTAEQFF. The CDR3 region has the DNA TGCAGCGTTGAAGATACCGCTGAGCAGTTCTTC.

This chain uses TRBV28 with TRBJ2-1; TRBD2 matches at 7 bases. Germline V lookup: CDR1 MDHEN, CDR2 SYDVKM. The length of the CDR3 is 16 residues. Trimming at V came to 6 bases and at J to 10 bases, leaving 18 bases not matched to a gene. The chain's CDR3 is CASSKQTSQIDGEQFF. CDR3 in DNA: TGTGCCAGCAGCAAACAGACTAGCCAGATCGACGGGGAGCAGTTCTTC. The full variable domain, completed using reference TRBV28 and TRBJ2-1, is DVKVTQSSRYLVKRTGEKVFLECVQDMDHENMFWYRQDPGLGLRLIYFSYDVKMKEKGDIPEGYSVSREKKERFSLILESASTNQTSMYLCASSKQTSQIDGEQFFGPGTRLTVL.

V and J are TRBV6-9 and TRBJ2-7, with D possibly matching TRBD1 (5 bases). V gave up 7 bases and J gave up 1 base, with 20 bases separating them. Germline V gene sequence: CDR1 MNHGY, CDR2 SVAAGI. This CDR3 region has 16 residues. The CDR3 bases are TGTGCCAGCACCTTACTCAGGGATGCTCGGTCCTACGAGCAGTACTTC. Translating it yields CASTLLRDARSYEQYF.

This clone was seen only once. The J gene is TRBJ1-5, the V gene TRBV28; TRBD1 might be the D (6 bases). V gave up 2 bases and J gave up 5 bases, with 16 bases separating them. The CDR3 contains 16 residues. Looked up from germline, CDR1 is MDHEN and CDR2 is SYDVKM. The CDR3 bases are TGTGCCAGCAGTTTAACCCAGGGGATGGGCTATCAGCCCCAGCATTTT. It specifies CASSLTQGMGYQPQHF. Together with reference TRBV28 and TRBJ1-5, the CDR3 gives the full variable domain: DVKVTQSSRYLVKRTGEKVFLECVQDMDHENMFWYRQDPGLGLRLIYFSYDVKMKEKGDIPEGYSVSREKKERFSLILESASTNQTSMYLCASSLTQGMGYQPQHFGDGTRLSIL.

A word on this clone: This specimen includes other DNA sequences encoding the same CDR3. The genes are TRBV9 and TRBJ2-1, with 9 nucleotides matching TRBD2. Germline V gives CDR1 SGDLS, CDR2 YYNGEE. The CDR3 has 16 residues. V trimming: 0 bases; J trimming: 0 bases; junction bases outside the gene matches: 1. In DNA, the CDR3 is TGTGCCAGCAGCGTAGAACTAGCGGGCTCCTACAATGAGCAGTTCTTC. This codes for CASSVELAGSYNEQFF.

This sequence joins TRBV2 and TRBJ2-1; D is perhaps TRBD2 (5 bases). CDR1 and CDR2 (germline): SNHLY, FYNNEI. The CDR3 has 13 amino acids. With 8 bases removed from V and 4 bases from J, the gap between germline ends came to 12 bases. As DNA, the CDR3 is TGTGCCAGCGGGAGTCCTTCTTACAATGAGCAGTTCTTC. Residues: CASGSPSYNEQFF.

V is TRBV5-1 and J is TRBJ2-7; 7 positions agree with TRBD2. Germline V lookup: CDR1 SGHRS, CDR2 YFSETQ. The ends lost 1 base at V and 5 bases at J; junction bases unmatched: 6. This CDR3 has 14 residues. In DNA, the CDR3 is TGCGCCAGCAGCTTGATGGGGCGGGAGAACGAGCAGTACTTC. It yields the protein CASSLMGRENEQYF. The variable domain in full, completed from reference TRBV5-1 and TRBJ2-7, reads KAGVTQTPRYLIKTRGQQVTLSCSPISGHRSVSWYQQTPGQGLQFLFEYFSETQRNKGNFPGRFSGRQFSNSRSEMNVSTLELGDSALYLCASSLMGRENEQYFGPGTRLTVT.

The chain recombines TRBV7-6 with TRBJ2-1; TRBD1 or TRBD2 may be the D gene (5 bases each). The V gene lost 5 bases and the J gene lost 4 bases, with 21 bases spanning the gap. The germline V gene has CDR1 SGHVS and CDR2 FNYEAQ. CDR3 length: 17 amino acids. The DNA for the CDR3 is TGTGCCAGCAGCGAAAGGGGCGCCGGGACCGCTTACAATGAGCAGTTCTTC. Translating gives CASSERGAGTAYNEQFF.

This chain uses TRBV27 with TRBJ1-5, with D maybe TRBD1 (5 bases). Trimming cost V 6 bases and J 1 base, with 13 bases left between them. There are 15 residues in the CDR3. Germline V CDR1 and CDR2: MNHEY, SMNVEV (reference sequence). CDR3 in amino acids: CASRSDRDSNQPQHF. The CDR3 bases are TGTGCCAGCAGGTCGGACCGGGACAGCAATCAGCCCCAGCATTTT.

The rearrangement links TRBV7-2 to TRBJ2-3; TRBD1 aligns across 8 bases. Trimming at V came to 5 bases and at J to 2 bases, leaving 3 bases not matched to a gene. Germline CDR1 reads SGHTA; CDR2 reads FQGNSA. There are 14 residues in the CDR3. The CDR3 sequence: CASSRQGNTDTQYF. In DNA, the CDR3 is TGTGCCAGCAGCCGACAGGGGAACACAGATACGCAGTATTTT. Full variable domain (missing parts from reference TRBV7-2 and TRBJ2-3): GAGVSQSPSNKVTEKGKDVELRCDPISGHTALYWYRQSLGQGLEFLIYFQGNSAPDKSGLPSDRFSAERTGGSVSTLTIQRTQQEDSAVYLCASSRQGNTDTQYFGPGTRLTVL.

The V call is TRBV30, the J call TRBJ1-5, with TRBD1 matching over 8 bases. The length of the CDR3 is 14 residues. The germline CDR1 and CDR2 sequences are GTSNPN and SVGIG (reference sequence). V lost 3 bases and J lost 5; bases outside the gene matches: 6. CDR3 residues: CAWRETGDHQPQHF. Written as DNA, the CDR3 is TGTGCCTGGAGGGAGACAGGGGACCATCAGCCCCAGCATTTT.

This clone was detected only a few times. Other DNA sequences within the sample encode an identical CDR3. The chain carries TRBV28 and TRBJ2-1, with 14 bases that match TRBD2. Trimming at V came to 7 bases and at J to 0 bases, leaving 2 bases not matched to a gene. The CDR3 is made up of 16 amino acids. Germline-derived CDR1 and CDR2 are MDHEN and SYDVKM. The CDR3 nucleotides are TGTGCCAGCACCGGGACTAGCGGGAGCTCCTACAATGAGCAGTTCTTC. This encodes CASTGTSGSSYNEQFF.

This chain joins TRBV6-6 and TRBJ1-4; 7 bases line up with TRBD1. The V gene end was trimmed by 1 base and the J gene end by 5 bases; junction bases not matched to a gene: 7. The CDR3 is 16 amino acids. CDR1 is MNHNY and CDR2 is SVGAGI in the germline V gene (reference sequence). CDR3 sequence reads: CASSYYADRVNEKLFF. CDR3 sequence (DNA): TGTGCCAGCAGTTACTACGCCGACAGGGTGAATGAAAAACTGTTTTTT.

The chain uses TRBV19 and TRBJ2-1; 13 bases are shared with TRBD2. V dropped 5 bases and J dropped 9; count of bases not matched to a gene: 10. Germline lookup yields CDR1 LNHDA and CDR2 SQIVND (reference sequence). This CDR3 has 16 residues. CDR3 DNA: TGTGCCAGTAGTCACCGGACTAGCGGGAGATGGGGTGAGCAGTTCTTC. It specifies CASSHRTSGRWGEQFF.

The chain has TRBV15 and TRBJ2-5; tentatively, D is TRBD2 (6 bases). In germline, CDR1 is LNHNV, CDR2 YYDKDF (reference sequence). The CDR3 loop spans 15 amino acids. Trimming pared 2 bases from V and 1 base from J, leaving 11 bases between. CDR3 region: CATSRQSSAQETQYF. The CDR3 DNA follows: TGTGCCACCAGCAGACAATCTAGCGCCCAAGAGACCCAGTACTTC.

This clone appeared a few times. The V and J genes are TRBV11-2 and TRBJ2-3; tentatively, D is TRBD2 (5 bases). This CDR3 is 16 amino acids long. Germline lookup yields CDR1 SGHAT and CDR2 FQNNGV. Trimming removed 0 bases from V and 4 bases from J, with 14 bases in between. The CDR3 DNA is TGTGCCAGCAGCTTAGATGGCTGGCGGGTGTCAGATACGCAGTATTTT. The encoded protein is CASSLDGWRVSDTQYF.

This rearrangement joins TRBV25-1 to TRBJ2-1, with TRBD1 identical over 9 bases. In germline, CDR1 is MGHDK, CDR2 SYGVNS. CDR3 size: 16 residues. J gave up 0 bases and V 6 bases, and 6 bases lay outside the gene matches. CDR3 sequence: CASSRTGASSYNEQFF. The CDR3 coding sequence is TGTGCCAGCAGCAGGACAGGGGCCAGCTCCTACAATGAGCAGTTCTTC.

This clone showed up just a few times. This chain joins TRBV11-2 and TRBJ2-1, with 10 bases lining up with TRBD2. The germline V gene encodes CDR1 SGHAT and CDR2 FQNNGV. The CDR3 contains 17 residues. V lost 2 bases and J lost 6; bases outside the gene matches: 10. Written as DNA, the CDR3 is TGTGCCAGCAGCTTATTTAGAACTAGCGGGACCGGCAATGAGCAGTTCTTC. Amino acid sequence: CASSLFRTSGTGNEQFF.

This chain connects TRBV7-3 to TRBJ2-1; D is ambiguous. Trimming removed 4 bases from V and 2 bases from J, with 15 bases in between. Germline values: CDR1 SGHTA, CDR2 FQGTGA. CDR3 size: 16 residues. The CDR3 reads CASSSQPPSTYNEQFF. CDR3 in DNA: TGTGCCAGCAGCTCCCAACCCCCTTCCACCTACAATGAGCAGTTCTTC.

This rearrangement joins TRBV10-3 to TRBJ1-2; D possibly corresponds to TRBD1 (6 bases). This CDR3 comprises 12 residues. V lost 4 bases, J lost 8 bases, and 11 bases lay in between. Germline V CDR1 and CDR2: ENHRY, SYGVKD. The CDR3 DNA sequence: TGTGCCATCAGTGGCCTAAGGGGGGGCTACACCTTC. Encoded protein: CAISGLRGGYTF.

The gene calls are TRBV27 and TRBJ1-1; D might be TRBD1 (6 bases). This CDR3 spans 14 amino acids. Trimming stripped 4 bases from V and 3 bases from J, with 12 bases between. Germline values: CDR1 MNHEY, CDR2 SMNVEV (reference sequence). The DNA of the CDR3 is TGTGCCAGCAGTTGGGGGGGCGCGGACACTGAAGCTTTCTTT. Translation gives CASSWGGADTEAFF.